This record looks at one TCR beta chain sequence and its context. This clone was observed a single time. Its antigen is currently not known. No qualities accompany the bases; no much larger clone lies one base away. The data originate from a study of high-grade serous ovarian cancer treatment subgroups (dated by TCRdb to 2020 to 2023). Turning to the overall study: On average, each sample produced 14,192 sequencing reads and 6,000 to 9,500 unique TCR beta rearrangements. The study examined TCR beta repertoires in high-grade serous ovarian cancer patients who were grouped under a laparoscopic triage algorithm by complete gross resection or by neoadjuvant chemotherapy response. The cohort comprised some 30 patients: 10 with no residual disease after primary surgery (R0), 10 excellent NACT responders, and 10 poor NACT responders. One primary tumor sample and two metastatic tumor samples were collected from each patient, for a total of 90 or so samples. On the study overall, not on this receptor specifically: Repertoire similarity between tumors of the same patient ranged about 0.11 to 0.79, whereas almost no similarity was seen between different patients. Because bulk tumor TCR sequencing provided no spatial information, insight into HGSC tumor complexity and diversity was limited. Neoantigen level correlated positively with TCR clonal relatedness, and copy number variation and mutation load from whole-genome sequencing showed a positive trend with TCR clonal relatedness. The TCR repertoire analyses centered on CDR3, and CDR1 and CDR2 were not analyzed.

The approximately 100 tumor samples underwent high-throughput TCR profiling with ImmunoSEQ. From the authors' description of their analysis: Richness (unique productive sequences), clonality, evenness and relatedness were included as repertoire diversity metrics, and similarity between samples was assessed with the Bhattacharyya coefficient. Conclusions stayed consistent in a sensitivity analysis that left out TCRs with fewer than two reads. The immuneACCESS repertoire file appears here via TCRdb, limited to in-frame rearrangements. These files lack a portion of the clones; in checked studies, under half of the deficit traces to unresolved V genes, and the cause of the others is not known. Clonal size and the V and J genes are those of that table, whereas D and trimming came from the DNA. Present in this sample are under 30,000 clones, approximately 79% of which were seen just once. Together, the top ten hold 2.1% of the sample.

Tumor samples were obtained before definitive surgery or chemotherapy. Genomic DNA extraction was performed by the MD Anderson Biospecimen Extraction Resource, and TCR sequencing was carried out by the MD Anderson Cancer Genomics Laboratory. From cysteine to phenylalanine, the CDR3 is 16 amino acids long. The read is trimmed to its CDR3 DNA, 48 bases read in frame from base 1. For this chain, trimming is 4 bases at the V end and 3 bases at the J end, and the number of junction bases without a gene match is 5. CDR1 and CDR2 are drawn from the germline V gene (reference sequence): MNHNY, SVGAGI. This receptor was taken from a human donor with high-grade serous ovarian cancer. Sequencing was done on a sample of tumor tissue. The rearrangement combines TRBV6-6 with TRBJ2-2, with 10 junctional bases fitting TRBD1. The CDR3 has the sequence CASSSRQGADTGELFF. Here is the DNA: TGTGCCAGCAGTTCACGACAGGGGGCGGACACCGGGGAGCTGTTTTTT.